This TCR beta chain was profiled in a study of technical replicates of blood from a handful of donors. The repertoire was sequenced with immunoSEQ multiplex PCR; TCRdb's copy has only in-frame clones and lacks some. The sample includes approximately 59,000 clones, around 87% of them seen just once. The CDR3 loop spans 17 amino acids. Germline V gene sequence: CDR1 SGHRS, CDR2 YFSETQ. Trimming at V came to 0 bases and at J to 4 bases, leaving 6 bases not matched to a gene. Sequences were obtained from PBMCs. The sequence was collected from a human donor in good health. Some clones in this sample may be carry-over from other donors' samples. The chain joins TRBV5-1 to TRBJ2-3, with TRBD2 matching 12 bases. The CDR3 DNA follows: TGCGCCAGCAGCTTGGTGGGGCTAGCGGGGGGGCCAGATACGCAGTATTTT. It translates to CASSLVGLAGGPDTQYF.